This T cell receptor (beta chain) is drawn from a study of shared clonotypes between healthy human individuals. V dropped 0 bases and J dropped 4; count of bases not matched to a gene: 4. CDR3 length: 16 residues. From germline, CDR1 is SGHRS and CDR2 YFSETQ. Findings and caveats of the study: The study found lower generation probabilities in non-shared clonotypes than in those shared by all four donors.

On this clone itself: Its target is not known.

Generated by immunoSEQ multiplex PCR, the TCRdb table keeps only in-frame clones and is missing some. The table includes over 1.5 million clones, 95% to 99% detected once. Sequences were obtained from naive CD4+ T cells sorted from blood. Subset here: CD45RA+ positively selected. This receptor was obtained from a man aged 30 to 45 in good health. The chain carries TRBV5-1 and TRBJ2-1; 10 bases align to TRBD1. CDR3 loop: CASSLAGTGEYNEQFF. The DNA for the CDR3 is TGCGCCAGCAGCTTGGCCGGGACAGGGGAGTACAATGAGCAGTTCTTC.